This T cell receptor beta chain was found in a study of blood T cell repertoires in COVID-19. Study overall: The samples span acute and convalescent COVID-19 from the United States, Italy and Spain.

Per the original methods: Nucleated cell counts were estimated from reference gene primer amplification. Generated by immunoSEQ multiplex PCR, the TCRdb table keeps only in-frame clones and is missing some. V and J calls and clone size are copied from that table; D and trimming were computed from the DNA. The sample comprises almost 250,000 clones, approximately 85% of which are singletons, and approximately 9.6% rests with the top ten. CDR1 LNHDA and CDR2 SQIVND come from the germline V gene (reference sequence). With 3 bases removed from V and 10 bases from J, the gap between germline ends came to 9 bases. CDR3 length equals 11 residues. Clinical history reported by participants formed the basis on which cohorts were assigned.

This receptor was identified in a woman in her forties or fifties with acute COVID-19. The chain combines TRBV19 with TRBJ1-1, with no clear D. Sequencing was carried out using PBMCs or T cells enriched from blood (not recorded which). This CDR3 is CASSISLRAFF. CDR3 nucleotide sequence: TGTGCCAGTAGTATTAGTCTGCGAGCTTTCTTT.